This T cell receptor (beta chain) was sequenced in a study of blood T cell repertoires in COVID-19. This clone was found a few times. This table comes from immunoSEQ multiplex PCR, and its TCRdb copy is limited to in-frame clones, with some not included. The data show tens of thousands of clones, approximately 80% seen once. The sequencing input was peripheral blood. The receptor was derived from a man aged 65 to 79 with active COVID-19.

The CDR3 nucleotides are TGTGCCAGCAGCCCCTTCACCGGGGAGCTGTTTTTT. It specifies CASSPFTGELFF. This chain uses TRBV9 with TRBJ2-2; D call uncertain. CDR1 is SGDLS and CDR2 is YYNGEE in the germline V gene. There are 12 residues in the CDR3. Trimming left V 4 bases short and J 4 bases short, with 5 bases between.